This T cell receptor beta chain is drawn from a study of early T cells in non-severe SARS-CoV-2 infection. TCRdb recomputed calls from the 5' RACE reads with MiXCR, one row per CDR3 protein. The sample has over 85,000 distinct CDR3 sequences; approximately 17% are singletons. Input material: whole blood. This sequence was found in an adult who was a healthcare worker with PCR-confirmed SARS-CoV-2 infection or an uninfected control (not recorded which).

DNA of the CDR3: TGTGCCAGCAGCTTCAGACCAACATCTACTAGCATCGGCACAGATACGCAGTATTTT. It is translated as CASSFRPTSTSIGTDTQYF. The chain recombines TRBV11-2 with TRBJ2-3, with D perhaps matching TRBD2 (6 bases). The CDR3 length is 19 residues. V was cut by 3 bases and J by 1 base, with 23 bases left in between. In germline, CDR1 is SGHAT, CDR2 FQNNGV.